This T cell receptor beta chain was documented in a study of persistence of HIV-infected CD4 T cells. Findings of the study overall: Proviral oligoclonality tracked with TCR oligoclonality within the same sorted cells.

Concerning this clone itself: Its cognate antigen is unknown.

Cells were stimulated with CMV-infected fibroblast lysates at around 9.1 ug/mL. CD40L-negative CD69-negative CD45RO-high memory CD4+ T cells were sorted as populations depleted of antigen-responding cells. This was the immunoSEQ version 4 assay in survey mode. Clones were sequenced by immunoSEQ multiplex PCR, and TCRdb holds only the in-frame ones, with some missing. The sample records tens of thousands of clones, 82% being singletons. The source is an adult man with HIV who was CMV-seropositive. The material sequenced was CD4+ T cells sorted from PBMCs after roughly 17-hour stimulation, taken from a patient who received antiretroviral therapy.

For the CDR3, the DNA is TGTGCCAGCAGCCCTCGCGGGACTAGCGACTACGAGCAGTACTTC. It specifies CASSPRGTSDYEQYF. The chain links TRBV9 to TRBJ2-7; the match to TRBD2 covers 10 bases. This CDR3 spans 15 amino acids. The V gene's germline CDR1 is SGDLS and CDR2 YYNGEE. After removal of 4 bases from V and 3 bases from J, the junction contained 7 bases not matched to a gene.